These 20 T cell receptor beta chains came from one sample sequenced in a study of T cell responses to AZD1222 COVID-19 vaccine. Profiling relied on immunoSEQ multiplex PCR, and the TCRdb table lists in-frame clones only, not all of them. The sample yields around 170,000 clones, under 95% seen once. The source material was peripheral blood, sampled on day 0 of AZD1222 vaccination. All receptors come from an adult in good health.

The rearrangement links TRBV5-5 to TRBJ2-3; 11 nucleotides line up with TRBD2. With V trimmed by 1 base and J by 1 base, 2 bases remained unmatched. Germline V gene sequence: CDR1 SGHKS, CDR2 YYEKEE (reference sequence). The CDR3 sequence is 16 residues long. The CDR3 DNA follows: TGTGCCAGCAGCTTGACACTAGCGGGGGGCACAGATACGCAGTATTTT. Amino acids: CASSLTLAGGTDTQYF.

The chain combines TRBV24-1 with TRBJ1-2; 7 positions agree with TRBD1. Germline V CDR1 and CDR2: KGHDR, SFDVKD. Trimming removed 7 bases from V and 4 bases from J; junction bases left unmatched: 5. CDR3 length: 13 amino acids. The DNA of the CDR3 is TGTGCCACCAGCGAGACAGGGCTCTATGGCTACACCTTC. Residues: CATSETGLYGYTF.

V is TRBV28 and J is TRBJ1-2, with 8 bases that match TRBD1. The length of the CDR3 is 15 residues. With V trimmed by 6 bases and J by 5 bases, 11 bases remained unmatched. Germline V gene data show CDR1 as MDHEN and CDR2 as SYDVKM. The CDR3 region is CASRYIRGRRYGYTF. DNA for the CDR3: TGTGCCAGCAGATACATCAGGGGGCGCAGGTATGGCTACACCTTC.

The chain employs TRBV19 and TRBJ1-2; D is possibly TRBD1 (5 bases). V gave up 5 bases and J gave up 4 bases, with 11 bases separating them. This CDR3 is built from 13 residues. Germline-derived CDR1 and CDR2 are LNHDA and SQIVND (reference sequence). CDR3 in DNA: TGTGCCAGTAGTCAACAGGCGCTCTATGGCTACACCTTC. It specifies CASSQQALYGYTF. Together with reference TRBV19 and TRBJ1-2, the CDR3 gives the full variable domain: DGGITQSPKYLFRKEGQNVTLSCEQNLNHDAMYWYRQDPGQGLRLIYYSQIVNDFQKGDIAEGYSVSREKKESFPLTVTSAQKNPTAFYLCASSQQALYGYTFGSGTRLTVV.

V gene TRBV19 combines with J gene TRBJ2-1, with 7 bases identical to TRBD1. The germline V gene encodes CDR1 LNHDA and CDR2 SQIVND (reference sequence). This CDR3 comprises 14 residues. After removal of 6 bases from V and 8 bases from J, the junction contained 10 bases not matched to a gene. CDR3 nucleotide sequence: TGTGCCAGTAGAGGCAGGGGGTATGGGGATGAGCAGTTCTTC. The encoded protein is CASRGRGYGDEQFF.

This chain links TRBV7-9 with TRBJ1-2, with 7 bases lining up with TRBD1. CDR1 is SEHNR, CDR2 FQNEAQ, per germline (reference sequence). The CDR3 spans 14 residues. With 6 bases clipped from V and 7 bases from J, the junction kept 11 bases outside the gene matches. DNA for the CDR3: TGTGCCAGCAGTTCCACAGGGGAGGTCACTGGCTACACCTTC. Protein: CASSSTGEVTGYTF.

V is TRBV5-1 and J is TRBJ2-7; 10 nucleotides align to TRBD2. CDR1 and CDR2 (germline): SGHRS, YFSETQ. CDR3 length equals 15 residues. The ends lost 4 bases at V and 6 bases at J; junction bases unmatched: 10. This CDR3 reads CASSSEREGLGEQYF. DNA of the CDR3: TGCGCCAGCAGCAGTGAGCGGGAGGGCCTAGGCGAGCAGTACTTC.

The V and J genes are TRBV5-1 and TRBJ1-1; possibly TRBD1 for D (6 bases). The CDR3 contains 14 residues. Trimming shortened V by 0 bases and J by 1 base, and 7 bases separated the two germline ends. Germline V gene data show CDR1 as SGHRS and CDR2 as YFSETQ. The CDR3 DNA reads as TGCGCCAGCAGCTTGGCGGGACAGAACACTGAAGCTTTCTTT. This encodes CASSLAGQNTEAFF.

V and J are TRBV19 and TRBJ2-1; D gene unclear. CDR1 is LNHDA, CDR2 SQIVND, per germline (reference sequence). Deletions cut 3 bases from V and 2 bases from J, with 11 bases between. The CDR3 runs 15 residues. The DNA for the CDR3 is TGTGCCAGTAGTATTTTAGGCCCCCCCTACAATGAGCAGTTCTTC. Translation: CASSILGPPYNEQFF.

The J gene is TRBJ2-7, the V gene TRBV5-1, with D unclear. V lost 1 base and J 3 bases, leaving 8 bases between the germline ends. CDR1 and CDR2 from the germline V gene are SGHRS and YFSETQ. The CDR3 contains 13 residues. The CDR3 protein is CASSLPQSYEQYF. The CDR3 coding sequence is TGCGCCAGCAGCTTGCCACAGAGCTACGAGCAGTACTTC.

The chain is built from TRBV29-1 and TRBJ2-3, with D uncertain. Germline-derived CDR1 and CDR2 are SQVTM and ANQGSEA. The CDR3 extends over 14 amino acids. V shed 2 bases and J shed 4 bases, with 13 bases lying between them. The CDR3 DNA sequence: TGCAGCGTTGAACCCCCGGCTCATCCAGATACGCAGTATTTT. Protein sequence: CSVEPPAHPDTQYF.

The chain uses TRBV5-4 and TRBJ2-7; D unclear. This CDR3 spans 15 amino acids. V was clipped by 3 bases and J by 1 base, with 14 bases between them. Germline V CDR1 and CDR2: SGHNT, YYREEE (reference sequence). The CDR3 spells CASSSDPVTSYEQYF. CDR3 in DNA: TGTGCCAGCAGCTCTGACCCAGTCACTTCCTACGAGCAGTACTTC.

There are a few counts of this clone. DNA of the CDR3: TGCGCCAGCAGCCAACTCCAGGGATGGAGCACAGATACGCAGTATTTT. Translation: CASSQLQGWSTDTQYF. The chain combines TRBV4-1 with TRBJ2-3; D perhaps matches TRBD1 (5 bases). The CDR3 loop spans 16 amino acids. Trimming removed 2 bases from V and 0 bases from J, with 12 bases in between. Germline V gene sequence: CDR1 MGHRA, CDR2 YSYEKL.

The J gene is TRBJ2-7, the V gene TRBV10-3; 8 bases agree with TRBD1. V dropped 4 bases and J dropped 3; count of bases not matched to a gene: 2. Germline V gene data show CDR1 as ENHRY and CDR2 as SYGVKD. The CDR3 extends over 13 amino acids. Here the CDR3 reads CAISAGTGYEQYF. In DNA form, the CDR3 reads TGTGCCATCAGTGCCGGGACAGGCTACGAGCAGTACTTC.

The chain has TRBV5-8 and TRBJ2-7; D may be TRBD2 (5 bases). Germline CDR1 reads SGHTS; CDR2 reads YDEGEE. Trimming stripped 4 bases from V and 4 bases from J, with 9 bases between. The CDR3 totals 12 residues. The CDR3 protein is CASSRDRYEQYF. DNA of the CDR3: TGTGCCAGCAGCCGGGATCGATACGAGCAGTACTTC.

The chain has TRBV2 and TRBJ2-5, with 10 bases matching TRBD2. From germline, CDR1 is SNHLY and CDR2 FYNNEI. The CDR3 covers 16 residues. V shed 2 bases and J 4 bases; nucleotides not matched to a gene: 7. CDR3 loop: CASSETAGGPRETQYF. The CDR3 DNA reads TGTGCCAGCAGTGAAACAGCGGGGGGGCCGCGAGAGACCCAGTACTTC. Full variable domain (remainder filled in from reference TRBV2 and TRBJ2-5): EPEVTQTPSHQVTQMGQEVILRCVPISNHLYFYWYRQILGQKVEFLVSFYNNEISEKSEIFDDQFSVERPDGSNFTLKIRSTKLEDSAMYFCASSETAGGPRETQYFGPGTRLLVL.

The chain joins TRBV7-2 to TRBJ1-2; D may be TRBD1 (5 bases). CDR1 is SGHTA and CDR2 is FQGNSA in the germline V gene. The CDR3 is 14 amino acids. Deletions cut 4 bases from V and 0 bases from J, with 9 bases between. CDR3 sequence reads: CASSSQGANYGYTF. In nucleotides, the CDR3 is TGTGCCAGCAGCTCCCAGGGAGCTAACTATGGCTACACCTTC.

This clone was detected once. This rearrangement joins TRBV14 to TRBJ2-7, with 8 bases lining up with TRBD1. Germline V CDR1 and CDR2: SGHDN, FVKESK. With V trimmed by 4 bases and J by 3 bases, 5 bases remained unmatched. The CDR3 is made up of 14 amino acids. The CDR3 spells CASSLGQGGYEQYF. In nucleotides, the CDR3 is TGTGCCAGCAGCCTTGGACAGGGAGGCTACGAGCAGTACTTC.

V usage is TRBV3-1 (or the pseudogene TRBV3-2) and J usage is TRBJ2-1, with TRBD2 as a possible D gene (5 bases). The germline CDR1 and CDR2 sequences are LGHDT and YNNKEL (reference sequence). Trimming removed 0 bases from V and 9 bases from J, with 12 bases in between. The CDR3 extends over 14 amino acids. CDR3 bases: TGTGCCAGCAGCCAAGAGGACTTGGCGGGTGAGCAGTTCTTC. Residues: CASSQEDLAGEQFF.

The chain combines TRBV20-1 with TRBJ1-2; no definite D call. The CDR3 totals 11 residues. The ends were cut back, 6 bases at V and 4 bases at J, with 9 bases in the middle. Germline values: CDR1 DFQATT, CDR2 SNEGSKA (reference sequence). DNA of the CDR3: TGCAGTGCGTTGGTTGGCTATGGCTACACCTTC. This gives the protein CSALVGYGYTF.